This TCR beta chain was sequenced during a study of blood T cell repertoires in COVID-19. Study context: The United States, Italy and Spain provided the acute and convalescent COVID-19 samples.

A Seattle source enrolled patients during active infection and followed them longitudinally. Authors' methods: Counts of nucleated cells, estimated from reference gene primer amplification, were obtained. Clones were read by immunoSEQ multiplex PCR, and TCRdb kept only the in-frame ones, dropping some. That table gives V, J and clone size, and the DNA gave D and trimming. The sample comprises about 120,000 clones, nearly 90% of which are singletons, and about 4% rests with the top ten. V lost 3 bases and J lost 3; bases outside the gene matches: 5. CDR3 length equals 14 residues. Germline V lookup: CDR1 SGDLS, CDR2 YYNGEE.

Sequencing was done on a sample of peripheral blood. The rearrangement links TRBV9 to TRBJ2-7, with TRBD1 identical over 8 bases. The clonotype was recovered from a woman aged 55-75 years with COVID-19, enrolled during active disease. The CDR3 DNA is TGTGCCAGCAGCGCTGGACAGGGCAACTACGAGCAGTACTTC. The encoded protein is CASSAGQGNYEQYF.